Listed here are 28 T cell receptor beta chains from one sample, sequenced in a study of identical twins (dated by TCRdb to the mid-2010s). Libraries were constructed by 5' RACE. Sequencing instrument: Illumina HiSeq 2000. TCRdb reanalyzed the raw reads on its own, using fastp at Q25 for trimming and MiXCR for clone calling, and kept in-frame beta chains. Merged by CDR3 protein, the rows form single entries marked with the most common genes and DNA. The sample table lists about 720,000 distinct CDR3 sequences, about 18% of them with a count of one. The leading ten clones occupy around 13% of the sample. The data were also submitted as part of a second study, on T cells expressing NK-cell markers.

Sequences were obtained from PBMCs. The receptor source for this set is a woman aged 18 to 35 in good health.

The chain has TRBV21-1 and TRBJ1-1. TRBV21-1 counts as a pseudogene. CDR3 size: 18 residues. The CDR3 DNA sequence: TGTGCCAGCAGCCCGCAGCTGAGTTTTGGGTCCATGAACACTGAAGCTTTCTTT. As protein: CASSPQLSFGSMNTEAFF.

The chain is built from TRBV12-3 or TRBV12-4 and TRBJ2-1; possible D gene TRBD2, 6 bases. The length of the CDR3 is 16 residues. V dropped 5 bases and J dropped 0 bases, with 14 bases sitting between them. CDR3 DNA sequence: TGTGCCAGCAGTGGGACTTTCTCGAGCTCCTACAATGAGCAGTTCTTC. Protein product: CASSGTFSSSYNEQFF.

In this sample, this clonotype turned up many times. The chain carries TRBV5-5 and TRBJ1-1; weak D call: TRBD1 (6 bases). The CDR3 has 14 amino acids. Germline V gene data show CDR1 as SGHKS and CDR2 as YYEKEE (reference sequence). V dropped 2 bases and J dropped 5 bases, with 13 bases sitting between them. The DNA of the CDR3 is TGTGCCAGCAGCTTACAGGGAGCGGGGACTGAAGCTTTCTTT. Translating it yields CASSLQGAGTEAFF.

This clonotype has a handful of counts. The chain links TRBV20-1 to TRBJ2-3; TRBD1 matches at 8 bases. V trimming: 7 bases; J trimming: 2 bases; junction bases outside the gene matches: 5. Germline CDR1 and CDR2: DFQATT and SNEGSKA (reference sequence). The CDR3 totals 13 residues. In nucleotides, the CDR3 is TGCAGTGAGAAGGACAGGGCCACAGATACGCAGTATTTT. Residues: CSEKDRATDTQYF.

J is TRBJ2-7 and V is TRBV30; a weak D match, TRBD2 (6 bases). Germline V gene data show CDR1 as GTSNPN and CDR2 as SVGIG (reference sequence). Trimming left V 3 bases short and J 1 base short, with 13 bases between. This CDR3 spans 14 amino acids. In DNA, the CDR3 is TGTGCCTGGAGGAACCGGGACTTTTCCTACGAGCAGTACTTC. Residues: CAWRNRDFSYEQYF.

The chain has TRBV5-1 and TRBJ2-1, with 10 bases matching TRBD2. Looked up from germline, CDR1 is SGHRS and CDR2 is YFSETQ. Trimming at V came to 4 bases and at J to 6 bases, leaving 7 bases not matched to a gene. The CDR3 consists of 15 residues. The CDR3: CASSPAGGPPNEQFF. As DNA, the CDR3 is TGCGCCAGCAGCCCAGCGGGAGGGCCTCCCAATGAGCAGTTCTTC.

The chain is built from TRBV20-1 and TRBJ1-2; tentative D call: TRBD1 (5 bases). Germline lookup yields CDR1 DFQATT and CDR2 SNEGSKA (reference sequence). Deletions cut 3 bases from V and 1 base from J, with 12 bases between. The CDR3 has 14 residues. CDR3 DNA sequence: TGCAGTGCTAGGAGACAGCTAAATAACTATGGCTACACCTTC. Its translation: CSARRQLNNYGYTF.

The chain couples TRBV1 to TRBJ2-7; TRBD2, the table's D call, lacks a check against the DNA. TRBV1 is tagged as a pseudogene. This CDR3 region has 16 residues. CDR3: CTSSHGLAGGPVEQYF. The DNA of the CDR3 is TGCACCAGCAGCCACGGACTAGCGGGGGGGCCGGTCGAGCAGTACTTC.

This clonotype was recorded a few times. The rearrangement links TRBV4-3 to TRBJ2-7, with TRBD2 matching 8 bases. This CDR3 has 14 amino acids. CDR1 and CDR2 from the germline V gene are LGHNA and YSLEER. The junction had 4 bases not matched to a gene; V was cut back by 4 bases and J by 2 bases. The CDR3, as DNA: TGCGCCAGCAGCCGCGGAGCGGGAGCCTACGAGCAGTACTTC. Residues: CASSRGAGAYEQYF.

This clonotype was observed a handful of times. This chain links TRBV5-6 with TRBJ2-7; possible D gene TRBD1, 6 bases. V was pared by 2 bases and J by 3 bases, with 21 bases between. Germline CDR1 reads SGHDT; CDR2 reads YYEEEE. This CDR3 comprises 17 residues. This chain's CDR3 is CASSFYGGDRDIYEQYF. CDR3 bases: TGTGCCAGCAGCTTCTACGGTGGAGATCGGGACATCTACGAGCAGTACTTC. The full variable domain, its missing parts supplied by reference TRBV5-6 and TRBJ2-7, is DAGVTQSPTHLIKTRGQQVTLRCSPKSGHDTVSWYQQALGQGPQFIFQYYEEEERQRGNFPDRFSGHQFPNYSSELNVNALLLGDSALYLCASSFYGGDRDIYEQYFGPGTRLTVT.

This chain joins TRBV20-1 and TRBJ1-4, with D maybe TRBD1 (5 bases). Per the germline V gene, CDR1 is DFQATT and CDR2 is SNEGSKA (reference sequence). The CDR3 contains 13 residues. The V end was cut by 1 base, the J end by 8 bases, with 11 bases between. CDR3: CSARVGGIEKLFF. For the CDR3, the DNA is TGCAGTGCTAGAGTTGGGGGGATAGAAAAACTGTTTTTT.

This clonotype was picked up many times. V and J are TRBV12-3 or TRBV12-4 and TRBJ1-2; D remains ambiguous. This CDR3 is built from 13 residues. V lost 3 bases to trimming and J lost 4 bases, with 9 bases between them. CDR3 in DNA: TGTGCCAGCAGTTTGACGGTCTCCTATGGCTACACCTTC. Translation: CASSLTVSYGYTF.

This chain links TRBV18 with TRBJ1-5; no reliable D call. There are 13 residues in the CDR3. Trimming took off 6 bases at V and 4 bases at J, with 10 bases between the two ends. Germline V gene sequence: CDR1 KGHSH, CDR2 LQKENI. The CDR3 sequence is CASSEWWNQPQHF. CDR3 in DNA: TGTGCCAGCTCGGAGTGGTGGAATCAGCCCCAGCATTTT.

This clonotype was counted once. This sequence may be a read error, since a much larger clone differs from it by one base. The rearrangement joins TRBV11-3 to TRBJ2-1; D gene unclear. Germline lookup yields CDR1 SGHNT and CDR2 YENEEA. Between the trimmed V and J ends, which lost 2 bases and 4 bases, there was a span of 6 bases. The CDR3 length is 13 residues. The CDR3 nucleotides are TGTGCCAGCAGCTTACACGGATACAATGAGCAGTTCTTC. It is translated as CASSLHGYNEQFF.

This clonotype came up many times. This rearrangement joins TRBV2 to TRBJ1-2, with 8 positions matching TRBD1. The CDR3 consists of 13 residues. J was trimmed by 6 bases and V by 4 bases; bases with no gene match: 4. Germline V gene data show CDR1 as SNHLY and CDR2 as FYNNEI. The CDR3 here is CASSAGQGDGYTF. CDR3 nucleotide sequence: TGTGCCAGCAGTGCAGGACAGGGAGATGGCTACACCTTC.

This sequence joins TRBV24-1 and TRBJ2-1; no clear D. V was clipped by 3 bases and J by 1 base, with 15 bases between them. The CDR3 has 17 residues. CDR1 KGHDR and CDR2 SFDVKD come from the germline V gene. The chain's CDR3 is CATSDPRPGSSYNEQFF. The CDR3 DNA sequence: TGTGCCACCAGTGATCCCCGCCCGGGCTCATCCTACAATGAGCAGTTCTTC.

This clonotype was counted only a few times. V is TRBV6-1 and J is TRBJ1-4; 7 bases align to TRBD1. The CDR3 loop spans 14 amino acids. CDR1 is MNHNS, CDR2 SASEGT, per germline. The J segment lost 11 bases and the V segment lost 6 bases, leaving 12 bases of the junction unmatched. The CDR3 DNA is TGTGCCAGCAGCATACAGGGGACTCCGCGGAAACTGTTTTTT. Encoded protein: CASSIQGTPRKLFF.

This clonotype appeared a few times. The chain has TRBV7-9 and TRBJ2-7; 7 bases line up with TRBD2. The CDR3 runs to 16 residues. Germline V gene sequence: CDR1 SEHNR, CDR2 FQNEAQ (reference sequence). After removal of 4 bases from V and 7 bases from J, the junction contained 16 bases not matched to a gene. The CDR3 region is CASSYRAAPEGGEQYF. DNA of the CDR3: TGTGCCAGCAGCTACCGGGCGGCCCCAGAGGGAGGGGAGCAGTACTTC.

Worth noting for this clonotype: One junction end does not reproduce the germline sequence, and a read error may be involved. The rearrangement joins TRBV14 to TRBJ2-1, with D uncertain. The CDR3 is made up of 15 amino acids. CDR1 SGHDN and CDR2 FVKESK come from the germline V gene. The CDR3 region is CACSHGPEGNNEQFF. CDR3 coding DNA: TGTGCCTGCAGCCATGGACCAGAAGGGAACAATGAGCAGTTCTTC.

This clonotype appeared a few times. The CDR3 DNA is TGTGCCAGCAGCGTAGATCAGGGTGGGGACTATGGCTACACCTTC. As protein: CASSVDQGGDYGYTF. The J gene is TRBJ1-2, the V gene TRBV9, with a weak D call TRBD1 (5 bases). Germline V gene sequence: CDR1 SGDLS, CDR2 YYNGEE. The CDR3 sequence is 15 residues long. V was clipped by 0 bases and J by 3 bases, with 12 bases between them. Using reference TRBV9 and TRBJ1-2 for the parts outside the CDR3, the full variable domain is DSGVTQTPKHLITATGQRVTLRCSPRSGDLSVYWYQQSLDQGLQFLIQYYNGEERAKGNILERFSAQQFPDLHSELNLSSLELGDSALYFCASSVDQGGDYGYTFGSGTRLTVV.

The CDR3 DNA sequence: TGTGCCATGGGCCCCAAGGGGGGTACGCAGTATTTT. Its translation: CAMGPKGGTQYF. This chain connects TRBV5-3 to TRBJ2-3; D is possibly TRBD1 or TRBD2 (6 bases each). TRBV5-3 is noted as an ORF with a role that remains uncertain. The CDR3 has 12 residues. V lost 9 bases, J lost 8 bases, and 16 bases lay in between.

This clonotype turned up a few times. CDR3 in DNA: TGTGCCAGCTTCGGTCCGGGGTATGGCTACACCTTC. Translation gives CASFGPGYGYTF. The rearrangement links TRBV6-5 to TRBJ1-2, with D hard to call. The V gene lost 8 bases and the J gene lost 5 bases, with 12 bases spanning the gap. Looked up from germline, CDR1 is MNHEY and CDR2 is SVGAGI. The CDR3 is 12 amino acids.

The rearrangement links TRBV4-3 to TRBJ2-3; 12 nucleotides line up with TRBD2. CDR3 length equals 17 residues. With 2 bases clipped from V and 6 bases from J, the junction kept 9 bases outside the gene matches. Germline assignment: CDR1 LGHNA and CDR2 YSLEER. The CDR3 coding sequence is TGCGCCAGCAGCCAAAATCAAGGACTAGCGGGATCTGATACGCAGTATTTT. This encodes CASSQNQGLAGSDTQYF.

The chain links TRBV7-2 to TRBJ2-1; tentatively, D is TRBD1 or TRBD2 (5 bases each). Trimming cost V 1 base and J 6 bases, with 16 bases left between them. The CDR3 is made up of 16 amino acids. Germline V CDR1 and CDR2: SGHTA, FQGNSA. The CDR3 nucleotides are TGTGCCAGCAGCTTAGTGTCGGGGCAGGGTAGCAATGAGCAGTTCTTC. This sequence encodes CASSLVSGQGSNEQFF.

The CDR3 here is CASTGGANNEQFF. The CDR3 DNA reads TGTGCCAGCACAGGAGGGGCCAACAATGAGCAGTTCTTC. This chain connects TRBV28 to TRBJ2-1, with D tentatively TRBD2 (6 bases). This CDR3 contains 13 residues. V gave up 7 bases and J gave up 5 bases, with 12 bases separating them. CDR1 is MDHEN and CDR2 is SYDVKM in the germline V gene.

CDR3 amino acids: CASSPLAGTSGANVLTF. CDR3 in DNA: TGTGCCAGCAGCCCGTTAGCGGGGACCTCTGGGGCCAACGTCCTGACTTTC. V gene TRBV7-2 combines with J gene TRBJ2-6; 8 bases match TRBD2. Germline loops: CDR1 SGHTA, CDR2 FQGNSA. The CDR3 loop spans 17 amino acids. With V trimmed by 5 bases and J by 0 bases, 6 bases remained unmatched. The entire variable domain, with the rest obtained from reference TRBV7-2 and TRBJ2-6, is as follows: GAGVSQSPSNKVTEKGKDVELRCDPISGHTALYWYRQSLGQGLEFLIYFQGNSAPDKSGLPSDRFSAERTGGSVSTLTIQRTQQEDSAVYLCASSPLAGTSGANVLTFGAGSRLTVL.

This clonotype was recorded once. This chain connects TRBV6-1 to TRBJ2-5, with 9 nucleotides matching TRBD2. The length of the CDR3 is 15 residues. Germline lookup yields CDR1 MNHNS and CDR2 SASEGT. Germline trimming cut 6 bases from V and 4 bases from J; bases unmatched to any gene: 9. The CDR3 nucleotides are TGTGCCAGCAGCTCCGGGACTAGCTCATCAGAGACCCAGTACTTC. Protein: CASSSGTSSSETQYF.

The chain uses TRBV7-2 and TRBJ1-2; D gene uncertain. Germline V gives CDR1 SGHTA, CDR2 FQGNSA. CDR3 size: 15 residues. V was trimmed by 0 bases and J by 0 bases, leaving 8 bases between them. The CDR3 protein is CASSLASAANYGYTF. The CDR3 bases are TGTGCCAGCAGCTTAGCCAGTGCCGCTAACTATGGCTACACCTTC.